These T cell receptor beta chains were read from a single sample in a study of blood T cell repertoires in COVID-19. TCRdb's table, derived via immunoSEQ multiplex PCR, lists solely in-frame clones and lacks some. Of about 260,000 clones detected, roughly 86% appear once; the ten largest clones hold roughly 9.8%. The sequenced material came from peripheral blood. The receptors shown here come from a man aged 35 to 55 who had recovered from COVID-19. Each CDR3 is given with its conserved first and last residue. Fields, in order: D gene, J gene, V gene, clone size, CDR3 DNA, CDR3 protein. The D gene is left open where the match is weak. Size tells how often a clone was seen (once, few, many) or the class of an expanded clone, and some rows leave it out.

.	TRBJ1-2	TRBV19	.	TGTGCCACCCAGGAGGACTATGGCTACACCTTC	CATQEDYGYTF
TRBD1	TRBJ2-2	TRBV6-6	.	TGTGCCAGCACGTCGGGACAGGGACACACCGGGGAGCTGTTTTTT	CASTSGQGHTGELFF
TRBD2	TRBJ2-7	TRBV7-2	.	TGTGCCAGCAGCGCCGGGGACTACTACGAGCAGTACTTC	CASSAGDYYEQYF
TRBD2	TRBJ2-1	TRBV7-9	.	TGTGCCAGCAGCTGGACTAGCGGGGGATTTAATGAGCAGTTCTTC	CASSWTSGGFNEQFF
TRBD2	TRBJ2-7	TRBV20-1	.	TGCAGTGCTAGTCGGCTAGCGGGAGGACCCTACGAGCAGTACTTC	CSASRLAGGPYEQYF
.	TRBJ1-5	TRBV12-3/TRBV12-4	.	TGTGCCAGCAGTTTAGGGGGGCATCAGCCCCAGCATTTT	CASSLGGHQPQHF
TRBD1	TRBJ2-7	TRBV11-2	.	TGTGCCAGCAGCCCCGCGTTGCGACAGGGGCCCTACGAGCAGTACTTC	CASSPALRQGPYEQYF
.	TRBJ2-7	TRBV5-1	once	TGCGCCAGCAGCCGGAGGGGCCAAAGCTCCTACGAGCAGTACTTC	CASSRRGQSSYEQYF
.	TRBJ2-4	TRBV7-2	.	TGTGCCAGCAGCTCCTATACAGGGGGGGCGGAGTACTTC	CASSSYTGGAEYF
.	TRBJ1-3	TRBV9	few	TGTGCCAGCAGCGTAGATTGGGGGGGTGGAAACACCATATATTTT	CASSVDWGGGNTIYF
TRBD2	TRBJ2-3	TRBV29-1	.	TGCAGCGTAAAGGGTATTGGCGGGAGGGCCCGGGGCACAGATACGCAGTATTTT	CSVKGIGGRARGTDTQYF
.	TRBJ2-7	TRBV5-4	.	TGTGCCAGCAGCTTTCGCCTGGCGGGGTCGGAAGAGCAGTACTTC	CASSFRLAGSEEQYF
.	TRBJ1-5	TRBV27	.	TGTGCCAGCAGTTCCGGGAGACACAACAATCAGCCCCAGCATTTT	CASSSGRHNNQPQHF
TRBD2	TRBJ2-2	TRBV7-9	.	TGTGCCAGCAGTCCGGACATAAGGGGACTAGCGGGACTCACCGGGGAGCTGTTTTTT	CASSPDIRGLAGLTGELFF
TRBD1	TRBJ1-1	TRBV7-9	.	TGTGCCAGCAGCTTAGCGCAGGGGGCGTGGACTGAAGCTTTCTTT	CASSLAQGAWTEAFF
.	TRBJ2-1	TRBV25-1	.	TGTGCCAGCAGACAGACCGGGACTCAGCTGAGAGCCAATGAGCAGTTCTTC	CASRQTGTQLRANEQFF
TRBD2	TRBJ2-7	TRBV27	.	TGTGCCAGCAGTTTCACTGGACTAGCGGGATCCTACGAGCAGTACTTC	CASSFTGLAGSYEQYF
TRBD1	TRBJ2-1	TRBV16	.	TGTGCCAGCAGCCGACAGGGGGCCCTTAGGGAGCAGTTCTTC	CASSRQGALREQFF
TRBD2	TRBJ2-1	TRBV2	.	TGTGCCAGCAGTGAAGAGCTAGCGGGAGCAACCTTCTCCTACAATGAGCAGTTCTTC	CASSEELAGATFSYNEQFF
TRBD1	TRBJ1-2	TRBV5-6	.	TGTGCCAGCAGCCCTCTGGACAGGAGATCGGGATATGGCTACACCTTC	CASSPLDRRSGYGYTF
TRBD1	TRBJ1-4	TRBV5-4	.	TGTGCCAGCAGCTCCCGGACAGGGAATGAAAAACTGTTTTTT	CASSSRTGNEKLFF
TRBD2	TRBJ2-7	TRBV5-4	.	TGTGCCAGCAGTTCGCCGGGACTAGCGGGAGGGCTTTACGAGCAGTACTTC	CASSSPGLAGGLYEQYF
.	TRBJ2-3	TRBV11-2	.	TGTGCCAGCAGCTTGGCGGGGGCATACTCAGATACGCAGTATTTT	CASSLAGAYSDTQYF
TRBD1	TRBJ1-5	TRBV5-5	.	TGTGCCAGCAGCTTCGGGACAGGGGGACGGCAGCCCCAGCATTTT	CASSFGTGGRQPQHF
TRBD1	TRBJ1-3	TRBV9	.	TGTGCCAGCAGCGCCCGGACAGGGGATGGAAACACCATATATTTT	CASSARTGDGNTIYF
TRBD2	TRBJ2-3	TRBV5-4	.	TGTGCCAGCAGAGGCGGGAGGACAGATACGCAGTATTTT	CASRGGRTDTQYF
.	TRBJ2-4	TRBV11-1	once	TGTGCCAGCAGCTTGTCGGAGGCAACAGCCAAAAACATTCAGTACTTC	CASSLSEATAKNIQYF
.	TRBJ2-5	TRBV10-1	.	TGCGCCAGCAGTGAGTCGGGGGGGGCGGAGACCCAGTACTTC	CASSESGGAETQYF
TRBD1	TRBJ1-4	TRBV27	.	TGTGCCAGCAGTCCCCGACAGGGTAGGGAAAAACTGTTTTTT	CASSPRQGREKLFF